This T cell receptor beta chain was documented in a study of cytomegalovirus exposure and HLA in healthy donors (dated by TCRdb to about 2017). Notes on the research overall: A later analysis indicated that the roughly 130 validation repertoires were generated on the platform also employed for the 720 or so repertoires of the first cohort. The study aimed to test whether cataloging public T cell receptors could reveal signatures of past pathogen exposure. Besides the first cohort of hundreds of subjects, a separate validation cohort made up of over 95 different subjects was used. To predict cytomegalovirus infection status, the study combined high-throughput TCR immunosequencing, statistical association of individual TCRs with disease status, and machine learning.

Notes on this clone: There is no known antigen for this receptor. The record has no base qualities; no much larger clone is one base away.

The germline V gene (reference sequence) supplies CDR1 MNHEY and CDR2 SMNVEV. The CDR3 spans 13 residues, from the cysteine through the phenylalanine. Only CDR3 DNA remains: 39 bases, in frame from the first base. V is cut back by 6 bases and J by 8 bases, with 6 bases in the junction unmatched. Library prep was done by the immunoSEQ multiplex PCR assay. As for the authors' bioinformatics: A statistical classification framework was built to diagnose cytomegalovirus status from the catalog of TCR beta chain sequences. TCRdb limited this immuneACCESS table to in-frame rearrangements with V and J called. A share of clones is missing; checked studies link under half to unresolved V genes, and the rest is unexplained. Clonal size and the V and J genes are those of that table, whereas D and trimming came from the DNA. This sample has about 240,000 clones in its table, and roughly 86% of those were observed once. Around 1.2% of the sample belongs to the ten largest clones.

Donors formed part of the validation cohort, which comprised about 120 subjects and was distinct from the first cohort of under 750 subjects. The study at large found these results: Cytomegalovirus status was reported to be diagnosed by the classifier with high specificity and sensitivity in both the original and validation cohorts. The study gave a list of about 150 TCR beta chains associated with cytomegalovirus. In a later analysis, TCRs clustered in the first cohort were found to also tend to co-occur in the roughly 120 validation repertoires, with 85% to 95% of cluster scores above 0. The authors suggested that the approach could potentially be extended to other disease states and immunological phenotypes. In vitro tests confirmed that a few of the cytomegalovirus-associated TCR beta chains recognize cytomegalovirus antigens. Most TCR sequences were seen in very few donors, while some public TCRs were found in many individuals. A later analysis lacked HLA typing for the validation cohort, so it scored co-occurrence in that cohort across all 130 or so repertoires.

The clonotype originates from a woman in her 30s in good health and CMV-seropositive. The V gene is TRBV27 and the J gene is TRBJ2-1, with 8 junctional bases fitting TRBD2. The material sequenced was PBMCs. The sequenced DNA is TGTGCCAGCAGGATGACTAGCGTCCATGAGCAGTTCTTC. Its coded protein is CASRMTSVHEQFF.